The source of this T cell receptor beta chain is a study of regulatory T cells in long-lasting Graves disease. For the study at large: Over 5 years of antithyroid drugs with positive TSH receptor antibodies was taken to mean persistent Graves' disease.

There are many counts of this clonotype. Its antigen is unknown. Documented time point: persistent/refractory GD, antithyroid drugs over 5 years with positive TRAb. RNA from PBMCs was the source of the TCR library. Doctors identified Graves' disease using the American Thyroid Association guidelines. In building TCR beta libraries, iRepertoire HTBI primers were used together with Arm-PCR of CDR3 regions. TCRdb re-analysed the multiplex PCR reads in MiXCR, keeping a single row per CDR3 protein. The table has fewer than 400,000 distinct CDR3 sequences, around a fifth seen once. General study results and limits: Whereas around 970 public clonotypes were shared by new patients, persistent patients shared more, at about 2,500.

This clonotype was sampled from a female donor with Graves disease. Sample: peripheral blood mononuclear cells (PBMCs), taken when the disease was refractory, from a patient treated with antithyroid drugs.

CDR3 residues: CASSSPGLVGTGELFF. In DNA, the CDR3 is TGTGCCAGCAGTTCCCCAGGACTAGTAGGGACCGGGGAGCTGTTTTTT. V is TRBV12-3 or TRBV12-4 and J is TRBJ2-2; TRBD2 aligns across 7 bases. V lost 4 bases and J lost 5; bases outside the gene matches: 10. This CDR3 spans 16 amino acids.